The 18 T cell receptor beta chains given below trace back to one sample, sequenced in a study of blood T cell repertoires in COVID-19. The repertoire was sequenced with immunoSEQ multiplex PCR; TCRdb's copy has only in-frame clones and lacks some. The table has about 210,000 clones, 86% seen once. The sequencing sample was made of PBMCs or T cells enriched from blood (not recorded which). The receptor set was obtained from a woman in her forties with acute COVID-19.

The V gene is TRBV25-1, the J gene TRBJ1-3; D gene ambiguous. This CDR3 has 18 residues. Trimming left V 3 bases short and J 0 bases short, with 18 bases between. Germline values: CDR1 MGHDK, CDR2 SYGVNS. The CDR3: CASSDPGRSANSGNTIYF. The CDR3 DNA reads TGTGCCAGCAGTGACCCCGGCCGCAGCGCCAACTCTGGAAACACCATATATTTT.

The genes are TRBV5-8 and TRBJ1-1; TRBD1 is a possible D gene (6 bases). The length of the CDR3 is 14 residues. Germline V gene sequence: CDR1 SGHTS, CDR2 YDEGEE. Trimming cost V 4 bases and J 3 bases, with 13 bases left between them. CDR3 nucleotide sequence: TGTGCCAGCAGCGCTTCCGGGACACACACTGAAGCTTTCTTT. It yields the protein CASSASGTHTEAFF.

V gene TRBV13 combines with J gene TRBJ2-3; D not certain. The CDR3 is made up of 14 amino acids. Germline assignment: CDR1 PRHDT and CDR2 FYEKMQ (reference sequence). The V gene lost 1 base and the J gene lost 1 base, with 6 bases spanning the gap. The CDR3 is CASSLVIRTDTQYF. CDR3 bases: TGTGCCAGCAGCTTAGTAATCCGCACAGATACGCAGTATTTT.

Points on this clone: A read error may account for a junction end that differs from germline. The chain carries TRBV7-9 and TRBJ1-1, with unresolved D. CDR3 length: 8 residues. Germline CDR1 is SEHNR and CDR2 is FQNEAQ (reference sequence). CDR3 loop: CASSQLRF. The CDR3 nucleotides are TGTGCCAGCAGCCAACTACGTTTT.

This chain links TRBV6-5 with TRBJ2-2, with 7 bases that match TRBD2. V was clipped by 7 bases and J by 1 base; unmatched bases: 6. The CDR3 contains 15 residues. Germline CDR1 reads MNHEY; CDR2 reads SVGAGI. As DNA, the CDR3 is TGTGCCAGCACTCCTAGCGGCAAGAACACCGGGGAGCTGTTTTTT. This gives the protein CASTPSGKNTGELFF.

The rearrangement joins TRBV5-6 to TRBJ2-7; 13 bases fit TRBD2. The germline gives CDR1 SGHDT, CDR2 YYEEEE. The V segment lost 5 bases and the J segment 3 bases; nucleotides outside the gene matches: 2. The CDR3 covers 14 residues. CDR3 region: CASRRTSGGYEQYF. Written as DNA, the CDR3 is TGTGCCAGCAGAAGGACTAGCGGGGGCTACGAGCAGTACTTC.

The chain uses TRBV28 and TRBJ1-5, with D unclear. CDR3 length: 15 amino acids. Germline V gene lookup returns CDR1 MDHEN and CDR2 SYDVKM. Trimming removed 7 bases at V and 6 bases at J, with 19 bases between. CDR3 residues: CASTFYERGIQPQHF. The CDR3 nucleotides read TGTGCCAGCACTTTTTATGAGCGGGGAATTCAGCCCCAGCATTTT.

V usage is TRBV19 and J usage is TRBJ2-7; 9 nucleotides match TRBD2. V trimming: 3 bases; J trimming: 0 bases; junction bases outside the gene matches: 6. The CDR3 is 16 amino acids. The germline V gene has CDR1 LNHDA and CDR2 SQIVND (reference sequence). CDR3 sequence (DNA): TGTGCCAGTAGTATTGCGGGAGGGGCTACCTCCTACGAGCAGTACTTC. Its protein is CASSIAGGATSYEQYF.

The rearrangement links TRBV9 to TRBJ1-6; TRBD1 aligns across 8 bases. Germline loops: CDR1 SGDLS, CDR2 YYNGEE. This CDR3 has 15 amino acids. V dropped 4 bases and J dropped 7; count of bases not matched to a gene: 7. The CDR3 DNA reads as TGTGCCAGCAGCTCAGGACAGGGCGCCAATTCACCCCTCCACTTT. It yields the protein CASSSGQGANSPLHF.

This sequence joins TRBV5-1 and TRBJ2-1; possible D gene TRBD2, 5 bases. The V and J ends lost 0 bases and 6 bases respectively, with 10 bases between them. The CDR3 contains 14 residues. The germline V gene encodes CDR1 SGHRS and CDR2 YFSETQ. Here the CDR3 reads CASSLASAGNEQFF. For the CDR3, the DNA is TGCGCCAGCAGCTTGGCCTCGGCGGGCAATGAGCAGTTCTTC.

The chain joins TRBV14 to TRBJ2-3; 9 nucleotides line up with TRBD2. With 4 bases clipped from V and 5 bases from J, the junction kept 7 bases outside the gene matches. Germline loops: CDR1 SGHDN, CDR2 FVKESK. The CDR3 runs to 15 residues. The CDR3 reads CASSRFSSGRDTQYF. In nucleotides, the CDR3 is TGTGCCAGCAGCCGATTCAGTAGCGGGAGAGATACGCAGTATTTT.

The chain is built from TRBV29-1 and TRBJ1-2; D gene ambiguous. Looked up from germline, CDR1 is SQVTM and CDR2 is ANQGSEA. This CDR3 region has 13 residues. V lost 3 bases to trimming and J lost 5 bases, with 13 bases between them. CDR3 bases: TGCAGCGTTGAGTCGGGGTATTCTTATGGCTACACCTTC. Its translation is CSVESGYSYGYTF.

The chain combines TRBV18 with TRBJ2-7; D might be TRBD1 (5 bases). The germline V gene encodes CDR1 KGHSH and CDR2 LQKENI. The CDR3 contains 16 residues. V shed 2 bases and J shed 6 bases, with 20 bases lying between them. The CDR3 bases are TGTGCCAGCTCACCAATTTACGGTCCCGACAGTTCCGAGCAGTACTTC. Residues: CASSPIYGPDSSEQYF.

The CDR3 DNA sequence: TGTGCCAGCAGTCCTTGGACCGGGGGGAACATTCAGTACTTC. It encodes CASSPWTGGNIQYF. V gene TRBV6-5 combines with J gene TRBJ2-4; 7 bases match TRBD2. Germline V lookup: CDR1 MNHEY, CDR2 SVGAGI. The CDR3 is 14 amino acids. V was clipped by 5 bases and J by 7 bases; unmatched bases: 8.

The V and J genes are TRBV6-2 or TRBV6-3 and TRBJ2-7; 7 bases agree with TRBD2. CDR3 length: 17 amino acids. Germline values: CDR1 MNHEY, CDR2 SVGEGT. V lost 0 bases, J lost 0 bases, and 8 bases stayed unmatched. The CDR3 spells CASSYSRLWEGSYEQYF. In DNA form, the CDR3 reads TGTGCCAGCAGTTACTCCCGTTTGTGGGAGGGCTCCTACGAGCAGTACTTC.

The chain is built from TRBV7-9 and TRBJ2-1; 7 bases align to TRBD2. V gave up 4 bases and J gave up 9 bases; unmatched junction bases: 0. There are 11 residues in the CDR3. Germline-derived CDR1 and CDR2 are SEHNR and FQNEAQ (reference sequence). CDR3: CASSWTSEQFF. For the CDR3, the DNA is TGTGCCAGCAGCTGGACTAGTGAGCAGTTCTTC. Full variable domain (missing parts from reference TRBV7-9 and TRBJ2-1): DTGVSQNPRHKITKRGQNVTFRCDPISEHNRLYWYRQTLGQGPEFLTYFQNEAQLEKSRLLSDRFSAERPKGSFSTLEIQRTEQGDSAMYLCASSWTSEQFFGPGTRLTVL.

The rearrangement links TRBV11-1 to TRBJ1-1; 8 bases agree with TRBD1. The V segment lost 4 bases and the J segment 7 bases; nucleotides outside the gene matches: 2. CDR1 is SGHAT and CDR2 is FQDESV in the germline V gene (reference sequence). The CDR3 spans 12 residues. The chain's CDR3 is CASSSDRGEAFF. Written as DNA, the CDR3 is TGTGCCAGCAGCTCTGACAGGGGTGAAGCTTTCTTT.

This clone came up a few times. DNA for the CDR3: TGTGCCAGCAGCCCGGGACATAGCAATCAGCCCCAGCATTTT. Translating gives CASSPGHSNQPQHF. This sequence joins TRBV16 and TRBJ1-5, with a possible D match to TRBD1 (6 bases). The CDR3 is 14 amino acids. Trimming removed 4 bases at V and 0 bases at J, with 7 bases between. Germline V CDR1 and CDR2: KGHSY, FQNENV.